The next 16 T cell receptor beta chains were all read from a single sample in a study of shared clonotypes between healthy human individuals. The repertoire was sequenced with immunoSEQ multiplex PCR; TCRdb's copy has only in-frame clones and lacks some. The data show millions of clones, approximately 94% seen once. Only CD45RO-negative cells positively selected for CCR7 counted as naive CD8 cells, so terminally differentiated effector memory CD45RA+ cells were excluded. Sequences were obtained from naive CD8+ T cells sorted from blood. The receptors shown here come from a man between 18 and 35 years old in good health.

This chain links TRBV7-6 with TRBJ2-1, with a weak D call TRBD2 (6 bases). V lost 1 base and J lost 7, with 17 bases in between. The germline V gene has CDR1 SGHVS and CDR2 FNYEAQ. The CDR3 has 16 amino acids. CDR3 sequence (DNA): TGTGCCAGCAGCTTAGAACCGGGACTTGGCGCGAATGAGCAGTTCTTC. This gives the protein CASSLEPGLGANEQFF.

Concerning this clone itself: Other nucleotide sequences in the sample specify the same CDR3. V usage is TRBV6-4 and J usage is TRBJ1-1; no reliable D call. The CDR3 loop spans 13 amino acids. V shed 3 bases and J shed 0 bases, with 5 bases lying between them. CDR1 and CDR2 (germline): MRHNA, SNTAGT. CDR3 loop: CASSDTVNTEAFF. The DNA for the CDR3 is TGTGCCAGCAGTGATACGGTGAACACTGAAGCTTTCTTT.

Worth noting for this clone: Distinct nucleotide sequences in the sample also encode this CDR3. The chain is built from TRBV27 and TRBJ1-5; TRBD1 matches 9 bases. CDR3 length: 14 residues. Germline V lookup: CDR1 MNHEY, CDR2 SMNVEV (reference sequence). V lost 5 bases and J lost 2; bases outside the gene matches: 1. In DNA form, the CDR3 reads TGTGCCAGCAGTCGGACAGGGGGCAATCAGCCCCAGCATTTT. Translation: CASSRTGGNQPQHF.

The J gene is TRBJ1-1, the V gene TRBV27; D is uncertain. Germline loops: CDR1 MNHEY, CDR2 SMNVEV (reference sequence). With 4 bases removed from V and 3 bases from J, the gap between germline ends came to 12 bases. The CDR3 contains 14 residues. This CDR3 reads CASSYTSVYTEAFF. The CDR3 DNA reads TGTGCCAGCAGTTATACCTCGGTATACACTGAAGCTTTCTTT.

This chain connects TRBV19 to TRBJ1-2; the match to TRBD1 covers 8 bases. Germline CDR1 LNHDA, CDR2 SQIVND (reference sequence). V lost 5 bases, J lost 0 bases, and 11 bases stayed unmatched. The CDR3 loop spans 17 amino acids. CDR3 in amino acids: CASSPTPGQGSNYGYTF. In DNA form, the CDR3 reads TGTGCCAGTAGTCCCACGCCCGGACAGGGATCTAACTATGGCTACACCTTC.

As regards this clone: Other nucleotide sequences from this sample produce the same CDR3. CDR3 in amino acids: CASSIDLETGTYEQYF. The CDR3 DNA sequence: TGTGCCAGTAGTATAGATCTCGAAACGGGAACCTACGAGCAGTACTTC. This sequence joins TRBV19 and TRBJ2-7; D perhaps matches TRBD2 (5 bases). Looked up from germline, CDR1 is LNHDA and CDR2 is SQIVND (reference sequence). V was pared by 0 bases and J by 2 bases, with 14 bases between. The CDR3 runs to 16 residues.

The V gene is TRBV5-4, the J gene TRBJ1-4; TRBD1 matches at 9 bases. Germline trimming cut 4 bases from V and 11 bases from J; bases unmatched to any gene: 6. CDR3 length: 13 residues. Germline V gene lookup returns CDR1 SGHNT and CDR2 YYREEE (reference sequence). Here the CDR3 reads CASSEVGTGKLFF. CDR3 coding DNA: TGTGCCAGCAGCGAAGTAGGGACAGGGAAACTGTTTTTT.

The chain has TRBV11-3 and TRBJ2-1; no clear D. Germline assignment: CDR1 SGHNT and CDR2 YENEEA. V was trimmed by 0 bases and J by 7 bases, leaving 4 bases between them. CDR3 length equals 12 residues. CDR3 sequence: CASSLDANEQFF. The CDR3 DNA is TGTGCCAGCAGCTTAGACGCTAATGAGCAGTTCTTC.

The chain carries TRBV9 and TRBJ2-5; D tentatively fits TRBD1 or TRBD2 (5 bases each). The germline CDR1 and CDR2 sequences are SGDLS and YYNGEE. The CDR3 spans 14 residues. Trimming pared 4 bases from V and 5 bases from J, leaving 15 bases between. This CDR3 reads CASSTPGRDETQYF. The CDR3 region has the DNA TGTGCCAGCAGCACCCCAGGCCGGGACGAGACCCAGTACTTC.

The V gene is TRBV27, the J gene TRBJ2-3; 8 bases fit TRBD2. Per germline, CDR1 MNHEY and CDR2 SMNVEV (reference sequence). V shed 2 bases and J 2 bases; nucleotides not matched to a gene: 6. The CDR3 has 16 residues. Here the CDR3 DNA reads TGTGCCAGCAGTTTAATTGGGCGGGAGGACACAGATACGCAGTATTTT. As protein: CASSLIGREDTDTQYF.

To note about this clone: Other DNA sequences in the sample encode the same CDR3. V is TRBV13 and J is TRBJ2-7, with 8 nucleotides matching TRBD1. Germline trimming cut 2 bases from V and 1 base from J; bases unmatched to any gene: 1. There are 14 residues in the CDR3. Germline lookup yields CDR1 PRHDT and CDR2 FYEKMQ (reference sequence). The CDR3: CASSLRDRSYEQYF. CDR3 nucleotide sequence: TGTGCCAGCAGCTTACGGGACAGGTCCTACGAGCAGTACTTC.

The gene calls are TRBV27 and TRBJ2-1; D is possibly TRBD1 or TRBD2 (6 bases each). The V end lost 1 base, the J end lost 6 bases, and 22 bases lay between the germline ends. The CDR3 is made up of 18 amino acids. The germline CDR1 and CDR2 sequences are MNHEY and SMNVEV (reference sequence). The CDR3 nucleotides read TGTGCCAGCAGTTTATTGGGCGTGGGGGGCGCGGGTTCCAATGAGCAGTTCTTC. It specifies CASSLLGVGGAGSNEQFF.

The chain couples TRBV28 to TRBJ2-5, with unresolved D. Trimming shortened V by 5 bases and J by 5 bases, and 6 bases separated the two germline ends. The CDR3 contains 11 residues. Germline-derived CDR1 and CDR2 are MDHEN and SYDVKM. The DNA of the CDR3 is TGTGCCAGCAGTCGCCAGGAGACCCAGTACTTC. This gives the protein CASSRQETQYF.

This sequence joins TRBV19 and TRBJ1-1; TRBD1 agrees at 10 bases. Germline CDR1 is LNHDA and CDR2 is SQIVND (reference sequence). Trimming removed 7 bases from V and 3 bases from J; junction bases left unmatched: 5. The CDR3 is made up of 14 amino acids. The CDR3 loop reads CASKLGQGHTEAFF. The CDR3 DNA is TGTGCCAGTAAATTGGGACAGGGGCACACTGAAGCTTTCTTT.

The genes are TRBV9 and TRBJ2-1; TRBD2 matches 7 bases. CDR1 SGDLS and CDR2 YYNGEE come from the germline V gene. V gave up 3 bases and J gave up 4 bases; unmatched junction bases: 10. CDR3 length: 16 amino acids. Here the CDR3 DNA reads TGTGCCAGCAGCGACCTCAAGGGGCGGGAGTACAATGAGCAGTTCTTC. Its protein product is CASSDLKGREYNEQFF.

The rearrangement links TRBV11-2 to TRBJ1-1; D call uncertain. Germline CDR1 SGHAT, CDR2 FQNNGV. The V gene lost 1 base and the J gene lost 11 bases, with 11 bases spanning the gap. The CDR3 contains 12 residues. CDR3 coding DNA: TGTGCCAGCAGCTTAGGTGAGGAGCCCGCTTTCTTT. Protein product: CASSLGEEPAFF.